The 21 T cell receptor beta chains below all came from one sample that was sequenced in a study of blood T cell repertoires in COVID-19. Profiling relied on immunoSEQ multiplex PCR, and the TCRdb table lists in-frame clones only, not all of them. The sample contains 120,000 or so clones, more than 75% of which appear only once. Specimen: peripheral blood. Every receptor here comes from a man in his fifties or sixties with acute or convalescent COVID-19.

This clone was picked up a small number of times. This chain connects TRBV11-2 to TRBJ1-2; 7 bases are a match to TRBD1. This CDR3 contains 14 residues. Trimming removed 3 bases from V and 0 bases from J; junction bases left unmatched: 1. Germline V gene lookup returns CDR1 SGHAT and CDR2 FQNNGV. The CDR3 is CASSLDRTNYGYTF. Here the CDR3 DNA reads TGTGCCAGCAGCTTGGACAGGACTAACTATGGCTACACCTTC.

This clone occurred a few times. As DNA, the CDR3 is TGTGCCAGCAGCTTAGATGGGGGCAGGACCTACGAGCAGTACTTC. Translated, it gives CASSLDGGRTYEQYF. This chain connects TRBV7-8 to TRBJ2-7; TRBD1 is a possible D gene (6 bases). The CDR3 length is 15 residues. The germline V gene has CDR1 SGHVS and CDR2 FQNEAQ. The V and J ends lost 1 base and 2 bases respectively, with 12 bases between them.

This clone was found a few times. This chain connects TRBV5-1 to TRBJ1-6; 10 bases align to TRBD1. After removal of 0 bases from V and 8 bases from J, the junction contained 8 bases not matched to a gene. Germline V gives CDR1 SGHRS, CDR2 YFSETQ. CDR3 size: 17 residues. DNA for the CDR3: TGCGCCAGCAGCTTGGCCTTAAGGACAGGGGGGGATTCACCCCTCCACTTT. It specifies CASSLALRTGGDSPLHF.

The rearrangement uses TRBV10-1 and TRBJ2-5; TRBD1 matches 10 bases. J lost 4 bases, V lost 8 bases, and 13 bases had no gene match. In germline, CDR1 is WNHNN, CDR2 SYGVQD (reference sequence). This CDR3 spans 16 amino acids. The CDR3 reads CASPGQGTSRAETQYF. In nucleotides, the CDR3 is TGCGCCAGCCCGGGACAGGGGACCTCGCGGGCAGAGACCCAGTACTTC.

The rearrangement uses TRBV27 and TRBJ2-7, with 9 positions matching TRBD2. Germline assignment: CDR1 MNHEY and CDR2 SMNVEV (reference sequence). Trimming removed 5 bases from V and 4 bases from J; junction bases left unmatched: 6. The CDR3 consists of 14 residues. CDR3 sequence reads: CASSPSGAQYEQYF. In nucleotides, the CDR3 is TGTGCCAGCAGTCCTAGCGGGGCACAGTACGAGCAGTACTTC.

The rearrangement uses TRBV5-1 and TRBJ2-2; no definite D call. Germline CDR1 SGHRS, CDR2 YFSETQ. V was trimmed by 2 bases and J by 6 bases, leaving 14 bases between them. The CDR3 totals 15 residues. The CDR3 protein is CASSFIDLWAGELFF. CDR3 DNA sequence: TGCGCCAGCAGCTTTATCGACTTGTGGGCCGGGGAGCTGTTTTTT.

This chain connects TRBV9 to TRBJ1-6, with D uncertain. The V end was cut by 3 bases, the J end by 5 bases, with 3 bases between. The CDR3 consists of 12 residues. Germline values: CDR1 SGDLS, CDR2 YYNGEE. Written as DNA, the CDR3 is TGTGCCAGCAGCGCCAATAATTCACCCCTCCACTTT. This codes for CASSANNSPLHF.

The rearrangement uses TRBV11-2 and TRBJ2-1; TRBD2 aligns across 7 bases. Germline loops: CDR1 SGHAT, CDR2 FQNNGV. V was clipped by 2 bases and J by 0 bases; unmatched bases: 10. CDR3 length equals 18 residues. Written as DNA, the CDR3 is TGTGCCAGCAGCTTATTGGATAGCGGGCAATACTCCTACAATGAGCAGTTCTTC. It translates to CASSLLDSGQYSYNEQFF.

The CDR3 nucleotides read TGTGCCTGGAGGACAGGGGTTAACACTGAAGCTTTCTTT. It encodes CAWRTGVNTEAFF. The rearrangement uses TRBV30 and TRBJ1-1; 8 bases map to TRBD1. The V and J ends lost 3 bases and 2 bases, in that order; junction bases with no gene match: 2. Germline assignment: CDR1 GTSNPN and CDR2 SVGIG (reference sequence). The CDR3 has 13 residues. Variable domain in full (rest from reference TRBV30 and TRBJ1-1): SQTIHQWPATLVQPVGSPLSLECTVEGTSNPNLYWYRQAAGRGLQLLFYSVGIGQISSEVPQNLSASRPQDRQFILSSKKLLLSDSGFYLCAWRTGVNTEAFFGQGTRLTVV.

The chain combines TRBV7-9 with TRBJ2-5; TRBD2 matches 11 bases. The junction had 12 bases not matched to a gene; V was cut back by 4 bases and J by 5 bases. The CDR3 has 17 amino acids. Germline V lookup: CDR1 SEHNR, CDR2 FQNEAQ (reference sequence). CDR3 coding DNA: TGTGCCAGCAGCTACACGGGGCTACTAGCGGGAGCGGAGACCCAGTACTTC. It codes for CASSYTGLLAGAETQYF.

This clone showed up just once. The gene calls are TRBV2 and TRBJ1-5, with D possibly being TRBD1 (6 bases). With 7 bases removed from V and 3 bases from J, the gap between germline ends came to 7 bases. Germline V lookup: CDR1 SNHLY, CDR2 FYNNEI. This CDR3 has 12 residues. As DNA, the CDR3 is TGTGCCAGCAACAGGGACAATCAGCCCCAGCATTTT. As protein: CASNRDNQPQHF.

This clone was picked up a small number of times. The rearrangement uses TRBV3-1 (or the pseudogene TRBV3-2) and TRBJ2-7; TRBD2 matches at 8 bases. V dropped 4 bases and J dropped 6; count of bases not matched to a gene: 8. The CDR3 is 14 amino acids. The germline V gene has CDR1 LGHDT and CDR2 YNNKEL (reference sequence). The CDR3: CASSLSGSSGEQYF. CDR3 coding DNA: TGTGCCAGCAGCCTAAGCGGGAGCTCGGGCGAGCAGTACTTC.

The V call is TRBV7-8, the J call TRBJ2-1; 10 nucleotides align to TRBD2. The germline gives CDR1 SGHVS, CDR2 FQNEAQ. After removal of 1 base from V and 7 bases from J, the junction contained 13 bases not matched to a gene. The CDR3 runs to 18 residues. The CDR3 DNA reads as TGTGCCAGCAGCTTAGGCTCTAGCGGGAGTTTTGGGTGGAATGAGCAGTTCTTC. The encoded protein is CASSLGSSGSFGWNEQFF.

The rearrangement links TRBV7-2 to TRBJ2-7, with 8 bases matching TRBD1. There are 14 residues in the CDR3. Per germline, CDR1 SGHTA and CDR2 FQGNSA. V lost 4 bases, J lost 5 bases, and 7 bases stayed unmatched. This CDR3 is CASSSRDRNHEQYF. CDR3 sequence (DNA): TGTGCCAGCAGCTCTCGGGACAGGAACCACGAGCAGTACTTC. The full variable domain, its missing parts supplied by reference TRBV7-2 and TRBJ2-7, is GAGVSQSPSNKVTEKGKDVELRCDPISGHTALYWYRQSLGQGLEFLIYFQGNSAPDKSGLPSDRFSAERTGGSVSTLTIQRTQQEDSAVYLCASSSRDRNHEQYFGPGTRLTVT.

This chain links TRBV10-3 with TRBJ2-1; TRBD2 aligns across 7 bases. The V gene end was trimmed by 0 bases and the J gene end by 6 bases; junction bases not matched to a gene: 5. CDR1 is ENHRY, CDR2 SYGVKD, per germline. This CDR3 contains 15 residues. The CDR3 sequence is CAISESGGTGNEQFF. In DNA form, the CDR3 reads TGTGCCATCAGTGAGTCGGGAGGGACTGGCAATGAGCAGTTCTTC.

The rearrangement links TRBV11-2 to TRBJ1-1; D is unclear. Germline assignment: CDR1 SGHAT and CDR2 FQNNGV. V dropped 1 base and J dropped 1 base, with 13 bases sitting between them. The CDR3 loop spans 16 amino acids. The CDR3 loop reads CASSLVAWQRNTEAFF. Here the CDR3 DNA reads TGTGCCAGCAGCTTAGTAGCTTGGCAGAGGAACACTGAAGCTTTCTTT.

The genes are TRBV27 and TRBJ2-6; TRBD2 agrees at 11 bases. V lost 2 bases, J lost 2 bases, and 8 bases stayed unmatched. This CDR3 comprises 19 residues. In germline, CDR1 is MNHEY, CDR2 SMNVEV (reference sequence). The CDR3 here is CASSLNPSGRTTGANVLTF. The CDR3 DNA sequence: TGTGCCAGCAGTTTAAACCCTAGCGGGAGGACTACTGGGGCCAACGTCCTGACTTTC.

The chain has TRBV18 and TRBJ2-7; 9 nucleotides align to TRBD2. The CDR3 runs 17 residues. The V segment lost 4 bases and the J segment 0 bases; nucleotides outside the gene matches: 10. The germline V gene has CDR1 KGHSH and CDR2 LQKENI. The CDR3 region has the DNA TGTGCCAGCTCACGACTAATAGCGGGAGACTCCTCCTACGAGCAGTACTTC. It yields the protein CASSRLIAGDSSYEQYF. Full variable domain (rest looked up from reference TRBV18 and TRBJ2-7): NAGVMQNPRHLVRRRGQEARLRCSPMKGHSHVYWYRQLPEEGLKFMVYLQKENIIDESGMPKERFSAEFPKEGPSILRIQQVVRGDSAAYFCASSRLIAGDSSYEQYFGPGTRLTVT.

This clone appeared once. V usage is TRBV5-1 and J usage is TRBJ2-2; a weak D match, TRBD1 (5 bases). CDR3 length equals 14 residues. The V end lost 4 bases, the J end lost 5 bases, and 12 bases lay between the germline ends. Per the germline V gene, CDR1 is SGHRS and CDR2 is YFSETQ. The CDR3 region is CASSAGTGTGELFF. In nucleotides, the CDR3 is TGCGCCAGCAGCGCCGGAACAGGAACCGGGGAGCTGTTTTTT. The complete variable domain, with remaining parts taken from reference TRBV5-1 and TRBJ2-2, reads KAGVTQTPRYLIKTRGQQVTLSCSPISGHRSVSWYQQTPGQGLQFLFEYFSETQRNKGNFPGRFSGRQFSNSRSEMNVSTLELGDSALYLCASSAGTGTGELFFGEGSRLTVL.

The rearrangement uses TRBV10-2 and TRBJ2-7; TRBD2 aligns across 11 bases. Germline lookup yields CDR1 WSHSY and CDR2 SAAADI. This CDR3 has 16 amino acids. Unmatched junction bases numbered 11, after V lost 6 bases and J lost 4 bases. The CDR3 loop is CASSESRLAGYYEQYF. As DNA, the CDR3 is TGCGCCAGCAGCGAATCCCGACTAGCGGGATATTACGAGCAGTACTTC.

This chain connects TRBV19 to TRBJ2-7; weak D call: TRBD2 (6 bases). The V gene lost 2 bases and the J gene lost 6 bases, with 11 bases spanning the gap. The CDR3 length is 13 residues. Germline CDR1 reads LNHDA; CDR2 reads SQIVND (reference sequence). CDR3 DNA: TGTGCCAGTAGTATAAATAGGAGGGGCGAGCAGTACTTC. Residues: CASSINRRGEQYF.